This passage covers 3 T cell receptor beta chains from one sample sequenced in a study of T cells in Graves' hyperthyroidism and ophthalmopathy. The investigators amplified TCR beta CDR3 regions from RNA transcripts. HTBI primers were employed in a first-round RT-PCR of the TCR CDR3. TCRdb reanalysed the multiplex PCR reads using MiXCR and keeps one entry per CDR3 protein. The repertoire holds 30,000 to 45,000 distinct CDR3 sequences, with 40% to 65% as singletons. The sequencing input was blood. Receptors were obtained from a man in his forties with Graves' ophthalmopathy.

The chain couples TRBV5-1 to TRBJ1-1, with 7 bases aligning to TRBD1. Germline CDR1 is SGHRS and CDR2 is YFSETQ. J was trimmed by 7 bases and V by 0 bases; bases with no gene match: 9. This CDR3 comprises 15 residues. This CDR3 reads CASSLEGAIMSEAFF. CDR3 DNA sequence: TGCGCCAGCAGCTTGGAGGGGGCGATAATGAGTGAAGCTTTCTTT. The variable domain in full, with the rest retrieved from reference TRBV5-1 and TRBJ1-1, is KAGVTQTPRYLIKTRGQQVTLSCSPISGHRSVSWYQQTPGQGLQFLFEYFSETQRNKGNFPGRFSGRQFSNSRSEMNVSTLELGDSALYLCASSLEGAIMSEAFFGQGTRLTVV.

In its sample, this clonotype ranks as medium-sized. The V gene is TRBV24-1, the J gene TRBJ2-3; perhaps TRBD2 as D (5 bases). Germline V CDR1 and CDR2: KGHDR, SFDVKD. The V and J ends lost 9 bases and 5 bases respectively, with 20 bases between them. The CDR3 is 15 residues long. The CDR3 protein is CATEGVAGKGDTQYF. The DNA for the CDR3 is TGTGCCACCGAGGGTGTGGCGGGCAAGGGAGATACGCAGTATTTT.

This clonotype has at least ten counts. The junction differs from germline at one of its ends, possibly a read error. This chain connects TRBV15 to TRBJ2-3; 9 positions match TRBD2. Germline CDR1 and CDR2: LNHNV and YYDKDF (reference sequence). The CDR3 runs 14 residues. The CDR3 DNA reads TGTGCCACCAGCACCGGGACTAGCACAGGTACGCAGTATTTT. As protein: CATSTGTSTGTQYF. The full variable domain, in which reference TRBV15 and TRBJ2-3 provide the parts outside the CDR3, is DAMVIQNPRYQVTQFGKPVTLSCSQTLNHNVMYWYQQKSSQAPKLLFHYYDKDFNNEADTPDNFQSRRPNTSFCFLDIRSPGLGDTAMYLCATSTGTSTGTQYFGPGTRLTVL.